This TCR beta chain emerged from a study of regulatory T cells in long-lasting Graves disease. Construction of the TCR beta libraries employed iRepertoire HTBI primers in conjunction with Arm-PCR of CDR3 regions. In TCRdb, the multiplex PCR reads were re-called with MiXCR into one record per CDR3 protein. Among 680,000 or so distinct CDR3 sequences listed, about 16% were seen once. This clonotype was observed many times. Time point noted: newly diagnosed GD, antithyroid drugs for less than 3 months. After RNA was extracted from PBMCs, the TCR library was made from it. The same data also contributed to another study, on T cells in Graves' hyperthyroidism and ophthalmopathy. Per that paper: The study used the HTBI primer set for a first-round RT-PCR of the TCR CDR3.

The receptor comes from a woman aged 25 to 39 with Graves disease. The sequencing used peripheral blood mononuclear cells (PBMCs), collected at new diagnosis, from a patient treated with antithyroid drugs.

The CDR3 DNA reads as TGTGCCAGCAGACGAGGAGGGGAACAGTACTTC. Translated: CASRRGGEQYF. The V and J genes are TRBV12-3 or TRBV12-4 and TRBJ2-7, with D maybe TRBD2 (6 bases). V dropped 6 bases and J dropped 10 bases, with 13 bases sitting between them. CDR3 length: 11 amino acids.